This is a list of T cell receptor beta chains from one sample in a study of control samples from healthy donors and cancer patients. Assay used: immunoSEQ multiplex PCR; TCRdb lists only in-frame clones, some missing. The table shows some 150,000 clones, with under 95% occurring only once. The sequenced material came from blood. These receptors came from a man in his late teens or twenties in good health. Both conserved end residues are part of each CDR3. D genes are given only for firm matches. Part of the rows lack a size; the others show once, few, many or a class for expanded clones.

abundance	v_gene	d_gene	j_gene	CDR3nt	CDR3aa
few	TRBV12-3/TRBV12-4	NA	TRBJ2-3	TGTGCCAGCAGTTTTGGGGCGACAGATACGCAGTATTTT	CASSFGATDTQYF
NA	TRBV5-4	TRBD2	TRBJ2-7	TGTGCCAGCAGCCCGGGGGAGGGCCCCTACGAGCAGTACTTC	CASSPGEGPYEQYF
NA	TRBV7-8	NA	TRBJ2-3	TGTGCCAGCAGCCAAAATAACCTCAAGTCTAATTTT	CASSQNNLKSNF
once	TRBV5-1	NA	TRBJ2-7	TGCGCCAGCAGCTTGCTGGCAGGGGGGAAGTACGAGCAGTACTTC	CASSLLAGGKYEQYF
once	TRBV27	NA	TRBJ1-2	TGTGCCAGCTCCCTGGAGCCGTTGGGGGGCTACACCTTC	CASSLEPLGGYTF
NA	TRBV28	NA	TRBJ1-1	TGTGCCAGCAGTTTGGAGGGGAGGGGAGGGGAGGCTTTCTTT	CASSLEGRGGEAFF
NA	TRBV30	NA	TRBJ2-2	TGTGCCTGGAGCCTATCTCTAGCTTCCGGGGAGCTGTTTTTT	CAWSLSLASGELFF
NA	TRBV2	TRBD1	TRBJ1-2	TGTGCCAGCGGTCAGGGGGCGCGGAACTATGGCTACACCTTC	CASGQGARNYGYTF
NA	TRBV2	TRBD1	TRBJ2-3	TGTGCCAGCAGTGTGAGGGGGCCGAGCACAGATACGCAGTATTTT	CASSVRGPSTDTQYF
NA	TRBV11-1	NA	TRBJ2-3	TGTGCCAGCAGCTTAGTATGGGCCGAAACAGATACGCAGTATTTT	CASSLVWAETDTQYF
NA	TRBV19	NA	TRBJ2-3	TGTGCCAGTAGTATAGTGCTGGGGCTCAGCACAGATACGCAGTATTTT	CASSIVLGLSTDTQYF
NA	TRBV30	NA	TRBJ2-7	TGTGCCTGGAGCCGAAACCCTGGAGGGGGCTACGAGCAGTACTTC	CAWSRNPGGGYEQYF
NA	TRBV5-1	TRBD1	TRBJ2-7	TGCGCCAGCAGCTTCAACGGACAGGGTCAAGGAGAGCAGTACTTC	CASSFNGQGQGEQYF
NA	TRBV30	TRBD1	TRBJ1-2	TGTGCCTGGAGTGTTTTTGAGGGACAGGGAGTCGGCTACACCTTC	CAWSVFEGQGVGYTF
NA	TRBV4-3	TRBD2	TRBJ2-2	TGCGCCAGCAGCCAAGAGCCTCTAGCGGGGGGCCACACCGGGGAGCTGTTTTTT	CASSQEPLAGGHTGELFF
NA	TRBV12-5	NA	TRBJ2-5	TGTGCTAGTGGTTTGGAGGGAGCCCAAGAGACCCAGTACTTC	CASGLEGAQETQYF
NA	TRBV9	TRBD1	TRBJ1-1	TGTGCCAGCAGCGAGTACGACAGGGTAGACACTGAAGCTTTCTTT	CASSEYDRVDTEAFF
NA	TRBV12-3/TRBV12-4	NA	TRBJ1-2	TGTGCCAGCACCCAATCGGGTTACGACTACACCTTC	CASTQSGYDYTF
NA	TRBV4-2	TRBD2	TRBJ2-2	TGTGCCAGCAGCCAGGACCCGGGACTAGCGGATCTAAGCACCGGGGAGCTGTTTTTT	CASSQDPGLADLSTGELFF
NA	TRBV25-1	NA	TRBJ1-1	TGTGCCAGCATTGGAAGGGGCGACACTGAAGCTTTCTTT	CASIGRGDTEAFF
NA	TRBV5-1	NA	TRBJ2-2	TGCGCCAGCAGCTGGACCGGGGGCGGCGACACCGGGGAGCTGTTTTTT	CASSWTGGGDTGELFF
once	TRBV5-1	NA	TRBJ1-2	TGCGCCAGCAGCCCATCGCCGGACATATCCTATGGCTACACCTTC	CASSPSPDISYGYTF
NA	TRBV24-1	NA	TRBJ2-7	TGTGCCACCAGTGAGCCCCCGTGGAAGAGATCAAAAAACTCCTACGAGCAGTACTTC	CATSEPPWKRSKNSYEQYF
NA	TRBV6-6	NA	TRBJ1-6	TGTGCCAGCAGTTACGAGGGGAGTGGGAAGTCACCCCTCCACTTT	CASSYEGSGKSPLHF
NA	TRBV7-9	NA	TRBJ2-2	TGTGCCAGCAGCTTAGCGGCACACACCGGGGAGCTGTTTTTT	CASSLAAHTGELFF
NA	TRBV4-2	NA	TRBJ1-6	TGTGCCAGCAGCCAAGTCCCCAGCGACTATCCCCTCCACTTT	CASSQVPSDYPLHF
NA	TRBV21-1	NA	TRBJ1-5	TGTGCCAGCAGCAAAGGACAGGGATTTAGCAATCAGCCCCAGCATTTT	CASSKGQGFSNQPQHF
NA	TRBV6-1	NA	TRBJ1-5	TGTGCCAGCAGTGAATATCGGTATAGCAATCAGCCCCAGCATTTT	CASSEYRYSNQPQHF
NA	TRBV6-5	NA	TRBJ1-6	TGTGCCAGCAGTTCTAATCTAGGGGATTCACCCCTCCACTTT	CASSSNLGDSPLHF
NA	TRBV4-3	TRBD1	TRBJ1-1	TGCGCCAGCAGCCAAGTACAGGGGGCGGTGAACACTGAAGCTTTCTTT	CASSQVQGAVNTEAFF
NA	TRBV19	TRBD1	TRBJ1-2	TGTGCCAGTAGCGCACAGGGGACGAATGGCGGCTACACCTTC	CASSAQGTNGGYTF